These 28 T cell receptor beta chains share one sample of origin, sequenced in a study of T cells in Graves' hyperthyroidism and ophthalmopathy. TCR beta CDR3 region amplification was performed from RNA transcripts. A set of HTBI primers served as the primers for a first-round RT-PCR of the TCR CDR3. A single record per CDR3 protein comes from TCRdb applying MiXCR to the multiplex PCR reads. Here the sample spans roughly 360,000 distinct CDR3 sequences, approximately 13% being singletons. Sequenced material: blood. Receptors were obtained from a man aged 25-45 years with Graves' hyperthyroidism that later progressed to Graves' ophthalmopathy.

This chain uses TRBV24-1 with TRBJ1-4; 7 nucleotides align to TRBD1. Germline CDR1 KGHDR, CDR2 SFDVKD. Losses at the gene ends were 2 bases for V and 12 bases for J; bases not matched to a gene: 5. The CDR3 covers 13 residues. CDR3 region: CATSDSQGGQLFF. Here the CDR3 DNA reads TGTGCCACCAGTGATTCCCAGGGGGGGCAACTGTTTTTT.

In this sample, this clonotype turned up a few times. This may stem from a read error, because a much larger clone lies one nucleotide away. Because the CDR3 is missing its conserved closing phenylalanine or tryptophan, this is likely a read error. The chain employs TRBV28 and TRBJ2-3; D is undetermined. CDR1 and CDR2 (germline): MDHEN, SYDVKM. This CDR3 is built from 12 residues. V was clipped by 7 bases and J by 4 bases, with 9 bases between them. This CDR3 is CASTISADTQYV. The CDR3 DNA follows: TGTGCCAGCACCATCTCCGCAGATACGCAGTATGTT.

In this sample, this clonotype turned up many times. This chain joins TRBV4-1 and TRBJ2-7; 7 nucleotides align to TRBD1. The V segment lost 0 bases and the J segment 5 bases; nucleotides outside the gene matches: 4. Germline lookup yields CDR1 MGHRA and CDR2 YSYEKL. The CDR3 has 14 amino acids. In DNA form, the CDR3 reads TGCGCCAGCAGCCAAGAGGGACAGTTCCACGAGCAGTACTTC. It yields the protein CASSQEGQFHEQYF.

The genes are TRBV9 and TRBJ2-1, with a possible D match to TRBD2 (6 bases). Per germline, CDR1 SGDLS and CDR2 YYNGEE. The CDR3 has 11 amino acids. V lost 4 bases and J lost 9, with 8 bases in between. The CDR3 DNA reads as TGTGCCAGCAGCTCAGCGGGTGAGCAGTTCTTC. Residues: CASSSAGEQFF.

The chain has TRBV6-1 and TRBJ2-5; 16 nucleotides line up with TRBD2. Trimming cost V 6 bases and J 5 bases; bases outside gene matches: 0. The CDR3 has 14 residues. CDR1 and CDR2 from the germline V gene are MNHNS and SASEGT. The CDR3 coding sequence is TGTGCCAGCAGGGGACTAGCGGGGGGGGAGACCCAGTACTTC. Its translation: CASRGLAGGETQYF.

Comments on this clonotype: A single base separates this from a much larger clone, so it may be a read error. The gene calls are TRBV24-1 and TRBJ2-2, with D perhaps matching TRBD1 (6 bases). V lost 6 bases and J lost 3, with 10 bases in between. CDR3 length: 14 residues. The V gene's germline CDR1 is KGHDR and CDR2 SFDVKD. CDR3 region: CATSRGKDTGELFF. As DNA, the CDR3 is TGTGCCACCAGTAGGGGGAAAGACACCGGGGAGCTGTTTTTT.

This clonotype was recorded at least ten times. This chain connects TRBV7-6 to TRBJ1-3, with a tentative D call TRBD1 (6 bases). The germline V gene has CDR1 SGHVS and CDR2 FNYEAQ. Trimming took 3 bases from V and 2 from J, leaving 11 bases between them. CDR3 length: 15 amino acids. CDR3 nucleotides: TGTGCCAGCAGCTTCGGAGGGGGGGCTGGAAACACCATATATTTT. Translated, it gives CASSFGGGAGNTIYF.

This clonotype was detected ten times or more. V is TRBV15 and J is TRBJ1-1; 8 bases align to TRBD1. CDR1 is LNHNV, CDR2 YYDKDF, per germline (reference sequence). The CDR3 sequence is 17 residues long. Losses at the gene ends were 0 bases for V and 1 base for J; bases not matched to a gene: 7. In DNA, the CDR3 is TGTGCCACCAGCAGAGATCTTCCAGGACAGGGGAACACTGAAGCTTTCTTT. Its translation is CATSRDLPGQGNTEAFF.

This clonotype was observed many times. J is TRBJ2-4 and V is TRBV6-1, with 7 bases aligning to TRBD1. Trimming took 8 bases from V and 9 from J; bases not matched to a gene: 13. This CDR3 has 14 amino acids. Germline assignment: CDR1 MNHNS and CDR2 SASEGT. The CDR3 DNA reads TGTGCCAGCGGTCGCAACTCAGGGGGAGCCATTCAGTACTTC. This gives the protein CASGRNSGGAIQYF.

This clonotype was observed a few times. For the CDR3, the DNA is TGCGCCAGCAGCCAAGTCTACAGGGCTAACTATGGCTACACCTTC. Translated: CASSQVYRANYGYTF. The chain has TRBV4-1 and TRBJ1-2; D might be TRBD1 (6 bases). In germline, CDR1 is MGHRA, CDR2 YSYEKL. The V end was cut by 1 base, the J end by 0 bases, with 9 bases between. This CDR3 contains 15 residues.

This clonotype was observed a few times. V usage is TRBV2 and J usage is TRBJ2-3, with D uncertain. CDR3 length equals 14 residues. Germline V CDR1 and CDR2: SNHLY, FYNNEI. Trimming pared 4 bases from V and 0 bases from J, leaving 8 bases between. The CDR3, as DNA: TGTGCCAGCAGTGCCATTCCTAGCACAGATACGCAGTATTTT. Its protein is CASSAIPSTDTQYF. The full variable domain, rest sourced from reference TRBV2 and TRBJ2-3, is EPEVTQTPSHQVTQMGQEVILRCVPISNHLYFYWYRQILGQKVEFLVSFYNNEISEKSEIFDDQFSVERPDGSNFTLKIRSTKLEDSAMYFCASSAIPSTDTQYFGPGTRLTVL.

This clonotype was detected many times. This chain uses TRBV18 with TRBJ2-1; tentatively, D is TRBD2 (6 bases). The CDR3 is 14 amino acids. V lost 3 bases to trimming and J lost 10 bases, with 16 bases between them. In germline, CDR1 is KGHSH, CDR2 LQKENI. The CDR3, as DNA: TGTGCCAGCTCACCGGGGACGGGAGAAGGCGAGCAGTTCTTC. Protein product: CASSPGTGEGEQFF. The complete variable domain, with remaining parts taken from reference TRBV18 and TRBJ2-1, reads NAGVMQNPRHLVRRRGQEARLRCSPMKGHSHVYWYRQLPEEGLKFMVYLQKENIIDESGMPKERFSAEFPKEGPSILRIQQVVRGDSAAYFCASSPGTGEGEQFFGPGTRLTVL.

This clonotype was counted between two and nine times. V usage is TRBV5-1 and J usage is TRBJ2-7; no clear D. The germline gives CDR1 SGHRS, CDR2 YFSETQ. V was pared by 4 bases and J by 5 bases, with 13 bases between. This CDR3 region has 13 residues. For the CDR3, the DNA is TGCGCCAGCAGCCCCCGCGAGAGGAACGAGCAGTACTTC. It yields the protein CASSPRERNEQYF.

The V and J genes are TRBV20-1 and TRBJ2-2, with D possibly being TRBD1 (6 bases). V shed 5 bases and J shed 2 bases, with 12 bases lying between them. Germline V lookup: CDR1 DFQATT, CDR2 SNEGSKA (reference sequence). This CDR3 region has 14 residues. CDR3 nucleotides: TGCAGTGCTTTGGGACATTCAAACACCGGGGAGCTGTTTTTT. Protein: CSALGHSNTGELFF.

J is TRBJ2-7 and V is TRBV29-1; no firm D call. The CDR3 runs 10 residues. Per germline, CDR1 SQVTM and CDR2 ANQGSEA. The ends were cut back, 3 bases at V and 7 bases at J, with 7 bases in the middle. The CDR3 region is CSVDDGEQYF. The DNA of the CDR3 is TGCAGCGTTGATGACGGAGAGCAGTACTTC.

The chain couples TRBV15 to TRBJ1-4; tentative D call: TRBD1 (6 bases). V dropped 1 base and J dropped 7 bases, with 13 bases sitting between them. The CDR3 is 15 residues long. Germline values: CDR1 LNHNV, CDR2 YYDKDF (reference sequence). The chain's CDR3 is CATSRARGRGEKLFF. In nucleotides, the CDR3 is TGTGCCACCAGCAGAGCCAGGGGAAGGGGTGAAAAACTGTTTTTT.

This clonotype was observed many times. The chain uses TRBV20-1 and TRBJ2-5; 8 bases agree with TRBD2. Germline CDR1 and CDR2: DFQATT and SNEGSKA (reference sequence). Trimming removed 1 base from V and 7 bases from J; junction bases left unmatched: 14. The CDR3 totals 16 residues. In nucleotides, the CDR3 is TGCAGTGCTAGAGTCGGCGTGGTTGGGGCGGGAGGGACCCAGTACTTC. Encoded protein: CSARVGVVGAGGTQYF.

CDR3 in amino acids: CATSREGTRVQNGYTF. CDR3 DNA: TGTGCCACCAGCAGAGAAGGGACCAGGGTACAGAATGGCTACACCTTC. This sequence joins TRBV15 and TRBJ1-2, with TRBD1 as a possible D gene (5 bases). With 0 bases removed from V and 6 bases from J, the gap between germline ends came to 17 bases. This CDR3 is built from 16 residues. Per the germline V gene, CDR1 is LNHNV and CDR2 is YYDKDF (reference sequence). Together with reference TRBV15 and TRBJ1-2, the CDR3 gives the full variable domain: DAMVIQNPRYQVTQFGKPVTLSCSQTLNHNVMYWYQQKSSQAPKLLFHYYDKDFNNEADTPDNFQSRRPNTSFCFLDIRSPGLGDTAMYLCATSREGTRVQNGYTFGSGTRLTVV.

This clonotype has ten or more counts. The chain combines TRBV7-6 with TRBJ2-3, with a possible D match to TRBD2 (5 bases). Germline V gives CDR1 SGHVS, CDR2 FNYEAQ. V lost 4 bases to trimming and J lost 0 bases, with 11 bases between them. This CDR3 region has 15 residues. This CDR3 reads CASSSVPGSTDTQYF. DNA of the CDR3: TGTGCCAGCAGCTCGGTCCCGGGGAGCACAGATACGCAGTATTTT.

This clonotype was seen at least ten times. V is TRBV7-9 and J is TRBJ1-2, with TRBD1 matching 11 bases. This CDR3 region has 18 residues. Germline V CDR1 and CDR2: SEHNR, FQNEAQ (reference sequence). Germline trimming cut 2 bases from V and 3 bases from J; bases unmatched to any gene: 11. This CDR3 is CASSLPLGQGARDYGYTF. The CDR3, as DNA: TGTGCCAGCAGCTTACCCCTCGGACAGGGGGCGAGAGACTATGGCTACACCTTC.

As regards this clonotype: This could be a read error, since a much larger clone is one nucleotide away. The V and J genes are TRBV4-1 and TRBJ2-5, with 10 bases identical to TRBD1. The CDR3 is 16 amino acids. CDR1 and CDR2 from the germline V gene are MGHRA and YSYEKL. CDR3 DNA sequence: TGCGCCAGCAGCCAGCCCTGGGACAGGGGAGGCGAGACCCACTACTTC. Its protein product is CASSQPWDRGGETHYF.

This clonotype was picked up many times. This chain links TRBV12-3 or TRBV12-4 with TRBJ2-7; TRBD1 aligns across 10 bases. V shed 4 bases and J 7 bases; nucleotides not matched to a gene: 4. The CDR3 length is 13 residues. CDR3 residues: CASSSGQGWEQYF. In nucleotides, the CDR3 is TGTGCCAGCAGTTCGGGACAGGGGTGGGAGCAGTACTTC.

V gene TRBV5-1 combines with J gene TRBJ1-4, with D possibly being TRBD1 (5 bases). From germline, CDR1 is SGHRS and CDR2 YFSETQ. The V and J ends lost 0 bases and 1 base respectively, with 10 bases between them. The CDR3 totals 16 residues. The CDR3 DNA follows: TGCGCCAGCAGCTTGGCACCAGGGAAAACTAATGAAAAACTGTTTTTT. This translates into CASSLAPGKTNEKLFF.

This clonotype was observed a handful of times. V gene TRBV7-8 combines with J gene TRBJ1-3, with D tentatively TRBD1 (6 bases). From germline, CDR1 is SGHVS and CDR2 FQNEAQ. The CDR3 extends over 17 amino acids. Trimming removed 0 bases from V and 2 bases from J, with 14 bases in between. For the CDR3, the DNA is TGTGCCAGCAGCTTAGCGCGTCAGGGGCGGGCTGGAAACACCATATATTTT. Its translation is CASSLARQGRAGNTIYF.

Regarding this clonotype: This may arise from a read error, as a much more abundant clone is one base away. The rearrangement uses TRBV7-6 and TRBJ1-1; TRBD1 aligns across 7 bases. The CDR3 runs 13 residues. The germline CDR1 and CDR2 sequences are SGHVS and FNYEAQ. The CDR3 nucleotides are TGTGCCAGCAGCTCGGGACAGTACACTGAAGCTTACTTT. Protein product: CASSSGQYTEAYF.

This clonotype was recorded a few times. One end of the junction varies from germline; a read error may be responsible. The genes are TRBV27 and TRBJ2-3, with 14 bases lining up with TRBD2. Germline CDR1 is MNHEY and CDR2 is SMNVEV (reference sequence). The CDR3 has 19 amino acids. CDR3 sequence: CAGSPAGTSGGGSTDTQYF. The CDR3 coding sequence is TGTGCCGGCAGCCCGGCCGGGACTAGCGGGGGCGGAAGCACAGATACGCAGTATTTT.

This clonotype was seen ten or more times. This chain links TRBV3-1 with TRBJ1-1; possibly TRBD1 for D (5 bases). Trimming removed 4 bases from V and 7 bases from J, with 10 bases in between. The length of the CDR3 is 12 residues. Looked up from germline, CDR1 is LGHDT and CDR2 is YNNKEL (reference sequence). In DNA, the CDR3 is TGTGCCAGCAGCCTCGGACACTTTGAAGCTTTCTTT. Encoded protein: CASSLGHFEAFF.

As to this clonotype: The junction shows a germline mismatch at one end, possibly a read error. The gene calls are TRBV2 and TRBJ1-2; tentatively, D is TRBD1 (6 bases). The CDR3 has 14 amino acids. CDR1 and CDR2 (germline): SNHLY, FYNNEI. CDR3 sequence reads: CASVQGLANYGYTF. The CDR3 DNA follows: TGTGCCAGTGTCCAGGGGCTAGCTAACTATGGCTACACTTTC.